The entry that follows covers one T cell receptor beta chain sequence. This entry is derived from a study of T cell clusters in autoimmune cytopenias. TRB was amplified from about 270 ng of peripheral blood genomic DNA per sample. TRB rearrangements were amplified by touch-down multiplex PCR with mixed TRB-A/B primers. With the multiplex PCR reads reprocessed, TCRdb shows one record per CDR3 protein and no DNA. Across 3,500 or so distinct CDR3 sequences, the top ten clones capture around 7.2% of the sample. This CDR3 has 15 amino acids. Germline CDR1 and CDR2: LNHDA and SQIVND (reference sequence). These data were likewise used in another study, on T cell repertoires in aging, cancer and after chemotherapy.

The sequence came from a human donor in good health. This chain links TRBV19 with TRBJ2-7; as DNA is missing, the TRBD1 call by TCRdb cannot be tested. The sequenced material came from peripheral blood. The CDR3 region is CASSLGQGWVYEQYF.